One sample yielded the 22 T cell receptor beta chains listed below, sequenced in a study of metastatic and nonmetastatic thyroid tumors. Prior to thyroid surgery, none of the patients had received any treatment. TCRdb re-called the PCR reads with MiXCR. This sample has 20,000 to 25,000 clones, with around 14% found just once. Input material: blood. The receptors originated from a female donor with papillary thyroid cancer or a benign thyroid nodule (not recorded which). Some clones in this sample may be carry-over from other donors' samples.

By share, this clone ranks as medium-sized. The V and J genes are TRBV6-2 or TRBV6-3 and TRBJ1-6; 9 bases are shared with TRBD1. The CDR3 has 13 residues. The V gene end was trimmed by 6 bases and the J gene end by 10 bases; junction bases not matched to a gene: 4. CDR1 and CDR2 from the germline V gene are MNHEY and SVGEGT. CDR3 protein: CASRQGAESPLHF. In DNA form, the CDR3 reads TGTGCCAGCAGACAGGGGGCTGAATCACCCCTCCACTTT.

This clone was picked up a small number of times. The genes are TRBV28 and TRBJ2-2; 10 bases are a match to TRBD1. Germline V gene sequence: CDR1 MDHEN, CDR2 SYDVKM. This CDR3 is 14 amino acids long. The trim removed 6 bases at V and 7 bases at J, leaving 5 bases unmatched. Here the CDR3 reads CASSSGQGFGELFF. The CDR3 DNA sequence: TGTGCCAGCAGCTCGGGACAGGGGTTCGGGGAGCTGTTTTTT. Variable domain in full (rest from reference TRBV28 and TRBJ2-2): DVKVTQSSRYLVKRTGEKVFLECVQDMDHENMFWYRQDPGLGLRLIYFSYDVKMKEKGDIPEGYSVSREKKERFSLILESASTNQTSMYLCASSSGQGFGELFFGEGSRLTVL.

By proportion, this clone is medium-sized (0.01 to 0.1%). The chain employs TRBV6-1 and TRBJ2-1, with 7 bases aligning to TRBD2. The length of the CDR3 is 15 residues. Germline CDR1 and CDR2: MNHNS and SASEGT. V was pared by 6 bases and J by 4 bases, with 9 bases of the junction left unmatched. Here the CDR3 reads CASSPPGGGYNEQFF. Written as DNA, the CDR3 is TGTGCCAGCAGCCCTCCGGGCGGGGGATACAATGAGCAGTTCTTC.

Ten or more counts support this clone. CDR3 amino acids: CASSLRGNYGYTF. The CDR3 nucleotides read TGCGCCAGCAGCTTACGGGGAAACTATGGCTACACCTTC. The chain couples TRBV5-1 to TRBJ1-2; D not resolved. The CDR3 length is 13 residues. Germline V CDR1 and CDR2: SGHRS, YFSETQ. Between the trimmed V and J ends, which lost 2 bases and 2 bases, there was a span of 7 bases.

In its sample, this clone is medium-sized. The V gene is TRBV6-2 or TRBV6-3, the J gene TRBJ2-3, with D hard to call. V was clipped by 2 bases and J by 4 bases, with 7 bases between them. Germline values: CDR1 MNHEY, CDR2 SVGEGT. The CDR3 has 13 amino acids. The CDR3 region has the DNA TGTGCCAGCAGTTACGCGGCCTCAGATACGCAGTATTTT. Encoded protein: CASSYAASDTQYF.

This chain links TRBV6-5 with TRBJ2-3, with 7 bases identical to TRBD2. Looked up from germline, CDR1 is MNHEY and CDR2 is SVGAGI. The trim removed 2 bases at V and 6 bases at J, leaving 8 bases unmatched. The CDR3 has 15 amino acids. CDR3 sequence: CASSYGGESGDTQYF. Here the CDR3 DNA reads TGTGCCAGCAGTTACGGGGGGGAAAGCGGGGATACGCAGTATTTT.

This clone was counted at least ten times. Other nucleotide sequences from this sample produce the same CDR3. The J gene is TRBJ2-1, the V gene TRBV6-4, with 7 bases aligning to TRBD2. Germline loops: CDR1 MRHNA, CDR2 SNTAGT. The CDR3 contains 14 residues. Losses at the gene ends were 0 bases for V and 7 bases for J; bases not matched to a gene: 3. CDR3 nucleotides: TGTGCCAGCAGTGACTCGGCGGGAGTTAATGAGCAGTTCTTC. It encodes CASSDSAGVNEQFF.

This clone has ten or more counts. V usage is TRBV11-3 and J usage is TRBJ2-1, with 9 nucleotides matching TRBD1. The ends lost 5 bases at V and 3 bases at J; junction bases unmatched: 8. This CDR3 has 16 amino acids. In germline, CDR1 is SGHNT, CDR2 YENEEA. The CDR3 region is CASSPGGTGYYNEQFF. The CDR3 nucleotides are TGTGCCAGCAGCCCTGGGGGGACAGGGTACTACAATGAGCAGTTCTTC.

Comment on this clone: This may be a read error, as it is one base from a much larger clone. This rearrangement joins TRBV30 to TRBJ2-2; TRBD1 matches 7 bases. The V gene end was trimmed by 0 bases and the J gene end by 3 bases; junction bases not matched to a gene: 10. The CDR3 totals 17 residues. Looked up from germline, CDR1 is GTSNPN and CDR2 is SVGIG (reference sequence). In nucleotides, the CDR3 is TGTGCCTGGAGTGTACTGAGGGGGCGCATCGACACCGGGGAGCTGTTTTTT. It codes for CAWSVLRGRIDTGELFF.

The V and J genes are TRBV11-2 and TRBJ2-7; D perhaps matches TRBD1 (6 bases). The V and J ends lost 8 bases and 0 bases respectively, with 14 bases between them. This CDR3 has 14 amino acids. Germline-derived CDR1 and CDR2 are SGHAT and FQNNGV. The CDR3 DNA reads TGTGCCAGCTCCTCCGGGACACTCTCCTACGAGCAGTACTTC. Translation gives CASSSGTLSYEQYF.

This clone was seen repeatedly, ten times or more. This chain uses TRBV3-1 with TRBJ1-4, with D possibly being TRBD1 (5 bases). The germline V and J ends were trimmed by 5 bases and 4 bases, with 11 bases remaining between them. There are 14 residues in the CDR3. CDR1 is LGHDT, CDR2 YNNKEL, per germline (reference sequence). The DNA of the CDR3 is TGTGCCAGCAGCTACAGACAGTTTAATGAAAAACTGTTTTTT. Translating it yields CASSYRQFNEKLFF.

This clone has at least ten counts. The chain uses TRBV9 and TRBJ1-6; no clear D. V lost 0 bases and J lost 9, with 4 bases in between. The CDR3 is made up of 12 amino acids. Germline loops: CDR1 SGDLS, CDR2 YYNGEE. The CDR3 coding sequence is TGTGCCAGCAGCGTAGTGGGTTCACCCCTCCACTTT. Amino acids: CASSVVGSPLHF.

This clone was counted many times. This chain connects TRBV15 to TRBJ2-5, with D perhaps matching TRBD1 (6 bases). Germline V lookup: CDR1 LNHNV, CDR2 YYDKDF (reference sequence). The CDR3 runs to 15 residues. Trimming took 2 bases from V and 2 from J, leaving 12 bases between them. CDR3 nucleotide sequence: TGTGCCACCAGCAGACCCCGGGACAAACAAGAGACCCAGTACTTC. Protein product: CATSRPRDKQETQYF.

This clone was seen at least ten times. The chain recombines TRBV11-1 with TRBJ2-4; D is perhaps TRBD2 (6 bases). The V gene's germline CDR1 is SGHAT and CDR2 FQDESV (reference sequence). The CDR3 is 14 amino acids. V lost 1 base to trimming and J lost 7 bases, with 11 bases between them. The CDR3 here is CASSLDAGRNIQYF. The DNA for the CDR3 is TGTGCCAGCAGCTTAGACGCAGGGAGGAACATTCAGTACTTC.

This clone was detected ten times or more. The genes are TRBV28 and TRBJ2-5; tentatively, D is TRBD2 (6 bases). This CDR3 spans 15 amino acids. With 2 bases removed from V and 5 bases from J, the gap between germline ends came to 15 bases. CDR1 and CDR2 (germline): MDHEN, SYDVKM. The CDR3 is CASSLRGAGTETQYF. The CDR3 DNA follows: TGTGCCAGCAGTTTACGCGGGGCTGGAACCGAGACCCAGTACTTC.

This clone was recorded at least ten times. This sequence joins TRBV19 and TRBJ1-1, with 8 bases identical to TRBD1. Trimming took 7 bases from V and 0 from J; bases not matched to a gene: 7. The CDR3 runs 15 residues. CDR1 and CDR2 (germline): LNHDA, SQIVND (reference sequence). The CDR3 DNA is TGTGCCAGTACCCCAGGACAGGGTTTGAACACTGAAGCTTTCTTT. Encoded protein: CASTPGQGLNTEAFF.

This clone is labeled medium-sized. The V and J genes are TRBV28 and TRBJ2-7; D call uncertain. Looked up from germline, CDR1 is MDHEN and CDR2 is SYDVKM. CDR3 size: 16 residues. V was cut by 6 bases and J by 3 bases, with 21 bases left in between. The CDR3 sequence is CASSSSWSPLNYEQYF. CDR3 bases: TGTGCCAGCAGCAGTTCTTGGTCCCCCTTGAACTACGAGCAGTACTTC. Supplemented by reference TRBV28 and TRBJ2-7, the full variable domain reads DVKVTQSSRYLVKRTGEKVFLECVQDMDHENMFWYRQDPGLGLRLIYFSYDVKMKEKGDIPEGYSVSREKKERFSLILESASTNQTSMYLCASSSSWSPLNYEQYFGPGTRLTVT.

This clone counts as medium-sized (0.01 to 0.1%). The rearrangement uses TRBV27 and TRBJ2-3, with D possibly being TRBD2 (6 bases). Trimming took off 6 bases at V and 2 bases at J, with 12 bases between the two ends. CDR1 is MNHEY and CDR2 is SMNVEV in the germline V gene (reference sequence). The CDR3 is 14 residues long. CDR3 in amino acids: CASRRAGNTDTQYF. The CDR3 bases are TGTGCCAGCAGGAGGGCGGGGAACACAGATACGCAGTATTTT.

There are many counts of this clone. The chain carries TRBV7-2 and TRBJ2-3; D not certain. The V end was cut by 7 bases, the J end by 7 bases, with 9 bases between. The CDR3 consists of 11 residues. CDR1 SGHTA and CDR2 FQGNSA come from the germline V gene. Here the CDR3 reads CASTQGNTQYF. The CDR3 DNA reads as TGTGCCAGCACCCAAGGGAATACGCAGTATTTT.

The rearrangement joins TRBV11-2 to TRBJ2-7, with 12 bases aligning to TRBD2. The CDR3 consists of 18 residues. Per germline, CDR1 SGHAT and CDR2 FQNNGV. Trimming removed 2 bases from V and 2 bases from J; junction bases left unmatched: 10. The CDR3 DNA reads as TGTGCCAGCAGCTTACCCTCCTCGACTAGCGGGAGCCCCTACGAGCAGTACTTC. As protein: CASSLPSSTSGSPYEQYF.

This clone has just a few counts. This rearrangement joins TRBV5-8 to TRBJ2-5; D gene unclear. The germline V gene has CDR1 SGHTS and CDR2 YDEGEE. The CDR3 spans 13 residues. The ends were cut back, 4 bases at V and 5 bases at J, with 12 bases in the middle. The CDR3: CASSHGPGETQYF. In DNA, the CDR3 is TGTGCCAGCAGCCACGGGCCAGGCGAGACCCAGTACTTC.

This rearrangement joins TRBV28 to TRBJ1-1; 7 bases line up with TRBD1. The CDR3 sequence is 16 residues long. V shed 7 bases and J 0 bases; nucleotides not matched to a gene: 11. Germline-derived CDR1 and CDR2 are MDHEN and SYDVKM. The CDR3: CASTLFPGQMNTEAFF. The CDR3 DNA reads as TGTGCCAGCACCTTGTTTCCGGGACAGATGAACACTGAAGCTTTCTTT.